The clone carrying this T cell receptor beta chain was seen just once. Its antigen is currently unknown. This CDR3 is built from 16 residues. V was cut by 1 base and J by 5 bases, with 19 bases left in between. Germline lookup yields CDR1 SQVTM and CDR2 ANQGSEA. TCRdb's table, derived via immunoSEQ multiplex PCR, lists solely in-frame clones and lacks some. Here the sample spans roughly 120,000 clones, about 93% being singletons. This record comes from a study of cytomegalovirus exposure and HLA in healthy donors. Findings and caveats of the study: Reportedly, diagnosis of cytomegalovirus status by the classifier showed high specificity and sensitivity. The dataset shows that most TCR sequences were rare, while some public TCRs occurred in many donors.

The receptor's source is a woman under 30 in good health and CMV-seronegative. Sequencing was carried out using PBMCs. The chain joins TRBV29-1 to TRBJ2-3, with D possibly matching TRBD2 (6 bases). CDR3 in amino acids: CSVEGPGGVGVDTQYF. CDR3 nucleotides: TGCAGCGTTGAAGGTCCGGGCGGGGTGGGGGTAGATACGCAGTATTTT.